The entry below gives a single T cell receptor beta chain sequence along with its context. Its antigen is unidentified. The data derive from a study of T cell responses to AZD1222 COVID-19 vaccine. Study results and caveats: Spike-specific TCR depth and breadth grew after two AZD1222 doses. A mostly white British donor set with more females was recruited, and clonal diversity was possibly underestimated. Spike-wide coverage was observed for vaccine-associated CD4 TCRs, with dominant responses at 160-218 and 743-854.

Assay: immunoSEQ multiplex PCR; the TCRdb copy retains only in-frame clones and omits some. The sample lists some 200,000 clones, about 89% occurring once. Unmatched junction bases numbered 9, after V lost 6 bases and J lost 0 bases. The CDR3 covers 18 residues. CDR1 is SNHLY, CDR2 FYNNEI, per germline. The receptor comes from an adult who received the AZD1222 COVID-19 vaccine. The chain recombines TRBV2 with TRBJ1-3, with 12 bases fitting TRBD1. The sample here was peripheral blood, taken 28 days after the second AZD1222 dose. Written as DNA, the CDR3 is TGTGCCAGCAGACGGGACAGGGGGCTGAGGGGCTCTGGAAACACCATATATTTT. Protein product: CASRRDRGLRGSGNTIYF.